This T cell receptor (beta chain) appears in the sequencing data of a study of blood T cell repertoires in COVID-19. Study-wide context: The United States, Italy and Spain supplied acute and convalescent COVID-19 samples. PBMCs, B-cell-depleted T cells, or T cells provided the cDNA or gDNA that made up the material.

J lost 4 bases, V lost 2 bases, and 7 bases had no gene match. The germline CDR1 and CDR2 sequences are MNHEY and SMNVEV (reference sequence). The CDR3 is made up of 15 amino acids. Patients at the Seattle site were enrolled during active infection and followed longitudinally. The assay was immunoSEQ multiplex PCR, and TCRdb's table has in-frame clones only and misses some. The sample yields roughly 230,000 clones, 90% seen once. Sequencing was done on a sample of peripheral blood. This chain joins TRBV27 and TRBJ2-7, with 8 bases lining up with TRBD2. This sequence originates from a woman aged 60-75 years with COVID-19, enrolled during active disease. CDR3 nucleotide sequence: TGTGCCAGCAGTTTAGGTCGCGGGGGGTTTTACGAGCAGTACTTC. Translating gives CASSLGRGGFYEQYF.